This is a list of T cell receptor beta chains from one sample in a study of blood T cell repertoires in COVID-19. The method was immunoSEQ multiplex PCR; TCRdb's version includes in-frame clones alone and lacks a portion of them. The sample carries about 260,000 clones, roughly nine tenths recorded once. Source material: PBMCs or T cells enriched from blood (not recorded which). These receptors all stem from a young woman who had recovered from COVID-19. CDR3s include the opening cysteine and the closing phenylalanine or tryptophan. Fields, in order: D gene, V gene, J gene, CDR3 protein. D genes are given only for firm matches.

.	TRBV28	TRBJ1-2	CASSLQRYGYTF
.	TRBV5-1	TRBJ2-5	CASSARETQYF
.	TRBV5-1	TRBJ2-2	CASTRTFDTGELFF
.	TRBV30	TRBJ2-5	CAYGGYGETQYF
.	TRBV27	TRBJ1-2	CASSHDLLGGYTF
.	TRBV4-2	TRBJ2-7	CASSQGSRQGNYEQYF
TRBD1	TRBV28	TRBJ2-4	CASSSRPGTGGTAKNIQYF
TRBD2	TRBV5-1	TRBJ2-5	CASSGPSLAGRETQYF
TRBD2	TRBV5-4	TRBJ2-3	CASSLRTSGTTDTQYF
TRBD2	TRBV4-1	TRBJ2-7	CASSLSTSGAFYEQYF
TRBD1	TRBV6-6	TRBJ1-2	CASSEGQGYGYTF
.	TRBV24-1	TRBJ1-2	CATSDPLANYGYTF
TRBD1	TRBV5-1	TRBJ2-7	CASRGQGASYEQYF
TRBD2	TRBV4-2	TRBJ2-7	CASSQGPGGHYEQYF
TRBD1	TRBV15	TRBJ1-5	CATSSDRGINQPQHF
.	TRBV5-6	TRBJ1-5	CASSLSGWRQPQHF
TRBD1	TRBV27	TRBJ1-2	CASSLTGTGTGYTF
.	TRBV12-3/TRBV12-4	TRBJ1-5	CASSLSGQPQHF
.	TRBV24-1	TRBJ1-1	CATSDPGSTEAFF
.	TRBV18	TRBJ1-1	CASSPMGGAEAFF
.	TRBV5-4	TRBJ2-1	CASSLGIAESSYNEQFF
TRBD1	TRBV11-2	TRBJ1-1	CASSLAPGGNTEAFF
.	TRBV19	TRBJ1-6	CASSIGESSPLHF
.	TRBV11-2	TRBJ1-1	CASSGYRDKDTEAFF
.	TRBV5-4	TRBJ2-1	CASSTTDYNEQFF
TRBD2	TRBV6-5	TRBJ2-2	CASRGGTNTGELFF
TRBD2	TRBV28	TRBJ2-6	CASTWEGTGANVLTF
.	TRBV16	TRBJ1-2	CASSQPHRDNYGYTF
TRBD1	TRBV2	TRBJ1-6	CASSRDRGRGSPLHF
.	TRBV20-1	TRBJ2-2	CSASGARATTGELFF
TRBD2	TRBV19	TRBJ2-6	CASSIDGGSGANVLTF
TRBD2	TRBV3-1/TRBV3-2	TRBJ2-1	CASSQDLGGASYNEQFF
.	TRBV24-1	TRBJ1-2	CATRSQGSYGYTF
.	TRBV23-1	TRBJ1-5	CATGLTAGPTVVNQPQHF
.	TRBV5-5	TRBJ1-1	CASSAGNTEAFF
TRBD2	TRBV6-5	TRBJ2-1	CASSPSGGVNEQFF
.	TRBV18	TRBJ1-4	CASSPPEPGWNEKLFF
.	TRBV5-1	TRBJ2-2	CASSLDMNTGELFF
.	TRBV3-1/TRBV3-2	TRBJ2-7	CASSRRQNEQYF
.	TRBV30	TRBJ2-3	CAWSKDGVLSDTQYF
.	TRBV15	TRBJ1-5	CATSRPGGGQPQHF
TRBD2	TRBV28	TRBJ2-1	CASSPGTTGRQFF
.	TRBV6-5	TRBJ1-2	CASSYYGGGGYTF
.	TRBV7-7	TRBJ2-5	CASSPLQGLGTQYF
TRBD1	TRBV6-5	TRBJ2-3	CASTRSGTGRNTQYF
.	TRBV2	TRBJ1-5	CASMSGQSNQPQHF